These 23 T cell receptor beta chains came from one sample sequenced in a study of OX40 agonist ivuxolimab in advanced cancers. Clones were sequenced by immunoSEQ multiplex PCR, and TCRdb holds only the in-frame ones, with some missing. The sample shows roughly 46,000 clones, roughly 90% of them seen only once. The specimen was CD4+ or CD8+ T cells sorted from blood, collected in a trial of the OX40 agonist ivuxolimab. The receptors here all came from an adult with an advanced solid tumor such as melanoma, head and neck, liver or kidney cancer.

CDR3 protein: CASSESPAVSSYEQYF. CDR3 nucleotide sequence: TGTGCCAGCTCCGAGAGTCCTGCGGTGAGCTCCTACGAGCAGTACTTC. The rearrangement joins TRBV5-4 to TRBJ2-7; no clear D. This CDR3 has 16 amino acids. Germline CDR1 reads SGHNT; CDR2 reads YYREEE (reference sequence). Trimming took off 7 bases at V and 0 bases at J, with 20 bases between the two ends. Using reference TRBV5-4 and TRBJ2-7 for the parts outside the CDR3, the full variable domain is ETGVTQSPTHLIKTRGQQVTLRCSSQSGHNTVSWYQQALGQGPQFIFQYYREEENGRGNFPPRFSGLQFPNYSSELNVNALELDDSALYLCASSESPAVSSYEQYFGPGTRLTVT.

The V call is TRBV7-8, the J call TRBJ2-5; 12 positions agree with TRBD2. The germline V gene encodes CDR1 SGHVS and CDR2 FQNEAQ. The CDR3 length is 18 residues. V dropped 4 bases and J dropped 2; count of bases not matched to a gene: 11. CDR3 coding DNA: TGTGCCAGCAGCTCACCCCGCTCGGGACTAGCGGGTCAAGAGACCCAGTACTTC. Protein sequence: CASSSPRSGLAGQETQYF. Full variable domain (outside the CDR3, taken from reference TRBV7-8 and TRBJ2-5): GAGVSQSPRYKVAKRGQDVALRCDPISGHVSLFWYQQALGQGPEFLTYFQNEAQLDKSGLPSDRFFAERPEGSVSTLKIQRTQQEDSAVYLCASSSPRSGLAGQETQYFGPGTRLLVL.

The chain employs TRBV4-2 and TRBJ1-4; 10 nucleotides line up with TRBD1. CDR1 and CDR2 (germline): LGHNA, YNFKEQ. This CDR3 is built from 15 residues. The ends lost 5 bases at V and 8 bases at J; junction bases unmatched: 8. Here the CDR3 DNA reads TGTGCCAGCAGCGACACCGGGACAGGGGCCGAAAAACTGTTTTTT. This gives the protein CASSDTGTGAEKLFF.

The chain links TRBV10-3 to TRBJ2-7; 10 nucleotides match TRBD1. The V and J ends lost 4 bases and 4 bases, in that order; junction bases with no gene match: 31. CDR3 length: 23 amino acids. Looked up from germline, CDR1 is ENHRY and CDR2 is SYGVKD. The chain's CDR3 is CAISGIRQGAKSHGAGERYEQYF. The CDR3 bases are TGTGCCATCAGTGGGATCAGACAGGGGGCGAAATCCCATGGGGCGGGAGAAAGGTACGAGCAGTACTTC.

The rearrangement joins TRBV19 to TRBJ2-1; D is unclear. This CDR3 comprises 13 residues. CDR1 and CDR2 from the germline V gene are LNHDA and SQIVND (reference sequence). The V gene lost 3 bases and the J gene lost 4 bases, with 7 bases spanning the gap. The CDR3 coding sequence is TGTGCCAGTAGTATGCCGGAATACAATGAGCAGTTCTTC. Protein product: CASSMPEYNEQFF.

The gene calls are TRBV5-1 and TRBJ1-6; the D gene is possibly TRBD1 (5 bases). The CDR3 spans 14 residues. V lost 7 bases to trimming and J lost 3 bases, with 11 bases between them. Germline lookup yields CDR1 SGHRS and CDR2 YFSETQ. CDR3 region: CASALGVYNSPLHF. The DNA for the CDR3 is TGCGCCAGCGCTCTAGGGGTCTATAATTCACCCCTCCACTTT.

This chain links TRBV5-8 with TRBJ2-2; no clear D. This CDR3 region has 16 residues. Trimming pared 0 bases from V and 3 bases from J, leaving 12 bases between. Germline CDR1 reads SGHTS; CDR2 reads YDEGEE. This CDR3 is CASSLAYGFDTGELFF. CDR3 nucleotides: TGTGCCAGCAGCTTGGCGTACGGTTTTGACACCGGGGAGCTGTTTTTT.

The genes are TRBV5-1 and TRBJ2-2; D remains ambiguous. Germline V CDR1 and CDR2: SGHRS, YFSETQ. V was cut by 1 base and J by 5 bases, with 15 bases left in between. The CDR3 is 16 residues long. CDR3 DNA sequence: TGCGCCAGCAGCTTGAAAGAGTTCGGCTGGACCGGGGAGCTGTTTTTT. Protein sequence: CASSLKEFGWTGELFF.

This clone was counted only a few times. The chain employs TRBV28 and TRBJ1-6, with 10 bases lining up with TRBD1. The V and J ends lost 7 bases and 9 bases, in that order; junction bases with no gene match: 6. The CDR3 length is 14 residues. Germline CDR1 is MDHEN and CDR2 is SYDVKM. This chain's CDR3 is CASKPGQGSSPLHF. CDR3 nucleotide sequence: TGTGCCAGCAAGCCGGGACAGGGGTCTTCACCCCTCCACTTT.

This chain uses TRBV6-6 with TRBJ1-5, with D possibly being TRBD1 (6 bases). The V end lost 6 bases, the J end lost 15 bases, and 18 bases lay between the germline ends. This CDR3 region has 12 residues. Germline CDR1 MNHNY, CDR2 SVGAGI (reference sequence). The CDR3: CASRHPGQVRHF. CDR3 bases: TGTGCCAGCAGGCACCCGGGACAAGTAAGGCATTTT.

This chain links TRBV9 with TRBJ2-7; possibly TRBD1 for D (6 bases). Trimming cost V 2 bases and J 2 bases, with 11 bases left between them. There are 14 residues in the CDR3. Germline V gene sequence: CDR1 SGDLS, CDR2 YYNGEE. CDR3 DNA: TGTGCCAGCAGCGTGACAGGACTCCCCTACGAGCAGTACTTC. Its translation: CASSVTGLPYEQYF.

The chain is built from TRBV27 and TRBJ1-1; D may be TRBD1 (5 bases). This CDR3 is built from 14 residues. V was pared by 6 bases and J by 10 bases, with 21 bases between. Germline CDR1 MNHEY, CDR2 SMNVEV (reference sequence). CDR3 sequence reads: CASRIGGGLERAFF. The CDR3 coding sequence is TGTGCCAGCAGGATCGGGGGGGGTTTGGAGCGAGCTTTCTTT.

The chain uses TRBV14 and TRBJ2-7, with D possibly being TRBD2 (5 bases). The CDR3 is 15 amino acids. The V and J ends lost 3 bases and 2 bases respectively, with 14 bases between them. Germline V gives CDR1 SGHDN, CDR2 FVKESK. CDR3 sequence (DNA): TGTGCCAGCAGCCACACGGGAATGGAGGCCTACGAGCAGTACTTC. It encodes CASSHTGMEAYEQYF.

V gene TRBV7-9 combines with J gene TRBJ2-7, with TRBD1 matching over 7 bases. CDR3 length equals 15 residues. Germline trimming cut 1 base from V and 12 bases from J; bases unmatched to any gene: 15. Germline lookup yields CDR1 SEHNR and CDR2 FQNEAQ (reference sequence). CDR3: CASSLVGTEREGLYF. CDR3 nucleotides: TGTGCCAGCAGCTTAGTTGGGACAGAGAGAGAAGGGCTGTACTTC.

The gene calls are TRBV12-5 and TRBJ2-7; 7 positions agree with TRBD1. CDR1 is LGHNT and CDR2 is FRNRAP in the germline V gene. The trim removed 3 bases at V and 4 bases at J, leaving 12 bases unmatched. The CDR3 is 16 amino acids. The CDR3 nucleotides read TGTGCTAGTGGTTTTGCTCTTCCGGGACAGCTTTACGAGCAGTACTTC. This translates into CASGFALPGQLYEQYF.

V usage is TRBV6-5 and J usage is TRBJ1-1; D possibly corresponds to TRBD1 (6 bases). Trimming removed 3 bases from V and 1 base from J, with 9 bases in between. The germline CDR1 and CDR2 sequences are MNHEY and SVGAGI. This CDR3 has 14 amino acids. This CDR3 reads CASSYPGANTEAFF. Written as DNA, the CDR3 is TGTGCCAGCAGTTATCCGGGGGCGAACACTGAAGCTTTCTTT.

The chain combines TRBV6-1 with TRBJ2-3, with 10 positions matching TRBD2. CDR3 length: 15 amino acids. Germline V lookup: CDR1 MNHNS, CDR2 SASEGT. Trimming cost V 4 bases and J 1 base; bases outside gene matches: 2. This CDR3 is CASSGLAGGTDTQYF. The DNA of the CDR3 is TGTGCCAGCAGTGGGCTAGCGGGGGGCACAGATACGCAGTATTTT.

The V gene is TRBV2, the J gene TRBJ2-7; the D gene could be TRBD1 or TRBD2 (5 bases each). The germline gives CDR1 SNHLY, CDR2 FYNNEI. CDR3 length equals 13 residues. The germline V and J ends were trimmed by 5 bases and 5 bases, with 13 bases remaining between them. This CDR3 reads CASSSGQRDEQYV. CDR3 in DNA: TGTGCCAGCAGTTCGGGGCAGCGAGACGAGCAGTACGTC.

This CDR3 is CASSSRLQPGELFF. The DNA for the CDR3 is TGTGCCAGCAGCTCCAGACTGCAACCCGGGGAGCTGTTTTTT. The chain uses TRBV7-9 and TRBJ2-2; D remains ambiguous. The CDR3 is made up of 14 amino acids. V was trimmed by 4 bases and J by 6 bases, leaving 12 bases between them. Germline V gene data show CDR1 as SEHNR and CDR2 as FQNEAQ (reference sequence).

This clone was recorded only once. J is TRBJ1-2 and V is TRBV28, with D maybe TRBD1 (6 bases). Germline lookup yields CDR1 MDHEN and CDR2 SYDVKM. This CDR3 has 15 residues. Trimming stripped 6 bases from V and 0 bases from J, with 14 bases between. The DNA of the CDR3 is TGTGCCAGCAGGGGACCTGGGACATCTAACTATGGCTACACCTTC. It is translated as CASRGPGTSNYGYTF.

The chain employs TRBV29-1 and TRBJ1-2, with TRBD1 matching over 8 bases. The V gene end was trimmed by 7 bases and the J gene end by 5 bases; junction bases not matched to a gene: 9. The germline gives CDR1 SQVTM, CDR2 ANQGSEA. There are 13 residues in the CDR3. The CDR3 here is CSAWTGSSYGYTF. CDR3 nucleotide sequence: TGCAGCGCCTGGACAGGGAGTTCTTATGGCTACACCTTC. Based on the CDR3 plus reference TRBV29-1 and TRBJ1-2, the full variable domain is SAVISQKPSRDICQRGTSLTIQCQVDSQVTMMFWYRQQPGQSLTLIATANQGSEATYESGFVIDKFPISRPNLTFSTLTVSNMSPEDSSIYLCSAWTGSSYGYTFGSGTRLTVV.

V usage is TRBV10-3 and J usage is TRBJ2-1; the match to TRBD2 covers 7 bases. The germline CDR1 and CDR2 sequences are ENHRY and SYGVKD. The CDR3 is 15 amino acids. With V trimmed by 2 bases and J by 10 bases, 11 bases remained unmatched. CDR3 DNA sequence: TGTGCCATCAGTGAGCCCCTAGCGGCCCTAATGGAGCAGTTCTTC. Translated: CAISEPLAALMEQFF.

The chain has TRBV7-6 and TRBJ1-4; unclear D gene. With 4 bases removed from V and 7 bases from J, the gap between germline ends came to 22 bases. The CDR3 sequence is 17 residues long. The germline gives CDR1 SGHVS, CDR2 FNYEAQ. CDR3 amino acids: CASSSLGHRGFSEKLFF. DNA for the CDR3: TGTGCCAGCAGCTCCTTAGGGCACCGTGGGTTTAGTGAAAAACTGTTTTTT.